The 3 T cell receptor beta chains presented below share a single source sample, sequenced in a study of post-analysis software for immune sequencing data. Study results and limitations: Controls showed lower frequencies than patients for roughly five TRBV segments, and TRBV5-6, TRBV5-1 and TRBV20-1 were among these.

No antigen is known for these receptors. The TCR beta cDNA libraries carried unique molecular identifiers. TCRdb re-called the PCR reads with MiXCR, one entry per CDR3 protein. The repertoire has 700,000 to 900,000 distinct CDR3 sequences, around 42% of them found once; the top ten carry 4.9%. Sequencing used blood. Receptor source: a girl aged 5-17 years with multiple sclerosis.

The CDR3 DNA is TGTGCCAGCAGCCGACAGGCCGCAACTAATGAAAAACTGTTTTTT. This sequence encodes CASSRQAATNEKLFF. This sequence joins TRBV3-1 and TRBJ1-4; the D gene is possibly TRBD1 (6 bases). The germline gives CDR1 LGHDT, CDR2 YNNKEL (reference sequence). The CDR3 runs to 15 residues. V was trimmed by 4 bases and J by 0 bases, leaving 9 bases between them.

The CDR3 region has the DNA TGCAGTGCTAGAGATTGGCGGGGAAGCACAGATACGCAGTATTTT. The encoded protein is CSARDWRGSTDTQYF. The rearrangement links TRBV20-1 to TRBJ2-3; D is possibly TRBD2 (6 bases). Trimming took 0 bases from V and 0 from J, leaving 10 bases between them. The CDR3 is 15 amino acids. Germline values: CDR1 DFQATT, CDR2 SNEGSKA (reference sequence).

This chain connects TRBV15 to TRBJ1-3; a weak D match, TRBD1 (6 bases). Between the trimmed V and J ends, which lost 0 bases and 4 bases, there was a span of 13 bases. CDR3 length equals 16 residues. Germline V CDR1 and CDR2: LNHNV, YYDKDF (reference sequence). The CDR3 reads CATSRDYGGAGNTIYF. DNA of the CDR3: TGTGCCACCAGCAGAGATTATGGGGGCGCCGGAAACACCATATATTTT.